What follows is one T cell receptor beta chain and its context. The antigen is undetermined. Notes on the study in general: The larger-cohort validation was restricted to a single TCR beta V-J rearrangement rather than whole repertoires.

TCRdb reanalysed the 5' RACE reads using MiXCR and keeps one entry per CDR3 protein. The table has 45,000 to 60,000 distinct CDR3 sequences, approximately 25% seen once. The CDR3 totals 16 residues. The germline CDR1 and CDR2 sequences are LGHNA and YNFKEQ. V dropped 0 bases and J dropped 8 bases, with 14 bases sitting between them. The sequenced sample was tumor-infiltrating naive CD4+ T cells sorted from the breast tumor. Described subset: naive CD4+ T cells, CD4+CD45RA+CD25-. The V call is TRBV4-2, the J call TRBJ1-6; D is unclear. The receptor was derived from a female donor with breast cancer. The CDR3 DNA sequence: TGTGCCAGCAGCCAAGAGGCAGGCGGAGTGGATTCACCCCTCCACTTT. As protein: CASSQEAGGVDSPLHF.